The 24 T cell receptor beta chains listed next were all sequenced from one sample in a study of T cell changes during pregnancy in multiple sclerosis. Method: immunoSEQ multiplex PCR; TCRdb's copy keeps in-frame clones and lacks some. The repertoire holds just under 50,000 clones, with about nine tenths as singletons. Sequenced material: CD8+ T cells from peripheral blood mononuclear cells, taken after pregnancy. The receptor set was obtained from a female donor with multiple sclerosis, enrolled in a pregnancy study.

The V call is TRBV19, the J call TRBJ1-4, with D perhaps matching TRBD1 (6 bases). CDR1 is LNHDA and CDR2 is SQIVND in the germline V gene (reference sequence). V lost 4 bases, J lost 8 bases, and 14 bases lay in between. The CDR3 spans 14 residues. The CDR3 reads CASSNYRVSEKLFF. CDR3 DNA sequence: TGTGCCAGTAGTAACTACAGGGTTTCAGAAAAACTGTTTTTT.

This chain links TRBV19 with TRBJ2-2; the D is unclear. CDR1 is LNHDA and CDR2 is SQIVND in the germline V gene (reference sequence). V was clipped by 4 bases and J by 1 base, with 4 bases between them. This CDR3 spans 13 amino acids. Here the CDR3 DNA reads TGTGCCAGTAGTAGCGAGAACACCGGGGAGCTGTTTTTT. It specifies CASSSENTGELFF.

The genes are TRBV9 and TRBJ2-7; D uncertain. Per germline, CDR1 SGDLS and CDR2 YYNGEE. The V gene lost 0 bases and the J gene lost 5 bases, with 12 bases spanning the gap. The CDR3 is 14 amino acids. The CDR3 here is CASSVATTLDEQYF. In nucleotides, the CDR3 is TGTGCCAGCAGCGTAGCTACCACCTTGGACGAGCAGTACTTC.

Concerning this clone itself: Other DNA sequences within the sample encode an identical CDR3. V is TRBV5-6 and J is TRBJ2-1, with 7 bases identical to TRBD1. The V gene end was trimmed by 0 bases and the J gene end by 4 bases; junction bases not matched to a gene: 1. This CDR3 is built from 14 residues. CDR1 SGHDT and CDR2 YYEEEE come from the germline V gene. The CDR3 sequence is CASSLGRGYNEQFF. DNA of the CDR3: TGTGCCAGCAGCTTGGGCAGGGGGTACAATGAGCAGTTCTTC.

The J gene is TRBJ1-2, the V gene TRBV2, with unresolved D. This CDR3 spans 13 amino acids. The V end was cut by 1 base, the J end by 8 bases, with 11 bases between. Germline CDR1 is SNHLY and CDR2 is FYNNEI. CDR3 in amino acids: CASSEETWSGYTF. CDR3 DNA sequence: TGTGCCAGCAGTGAAGAAACGTGGAGCGGCTACACCTTC.

This rearrangement joins TRBV6-5 to TRBJ2-5, with 7 bases fitting TRBD1. V was pared by 1 base and J by 7 bases, with 6 bases of the junction left unmatched. Per germline, CDR1 MNHEY and CDR2 SVGAGI. The CDR3 length is 14 residues. The CDR3 is CASSYWTGEGTQYF. In DNA, the CDR3 is TGTGCCAGCAGTTACTGGACAGGAGAGGGGACCCAGTACTTC.

This chain connects TRBV29-1 to TRBJ1-2; D ambiguous. In germline, CDR1 is SQVTM, CDR2 ANQGSEA. The CDR3 covers 13 residues. Trimming took 5 bases from V and 6 from J, leaving 16 bases between them. Here the CDR3 DNA reads TGCAGCGTTCTCGAAGGGAGTTTGGATGGCTACACCTTC. Amino acid sequence: CSVLEGSLDGYTF.

The chain links TRBV15 to TRBJ1-1, with a weak D call TRBD1 (6 bases). The germline gives CDR1 LNHNV, CDR2 YYDKDF (reference sequence). The CDR3 sequence is 14 residues long. V was pared by 4 bases and J by 7 bases, with 16 bases between. Written as DNA, the CDR3 is TGTGCCACCAGCACCACGACAGGTCTCAATGAAGCTTTCTTT. Protein: CATSTTTGLNEAFF.

The chain couples TRBV6-5 to TRBJ2-5, with 9 nucleotides matching TRBD1. Per the germline V gene, CDR1 is MNHEY and CDR2 is SVGAGI. This CDR3 comprises 16 residues. The ends lost 4 bases at V and 4 bases at J; junction bases unmatched: 10. The CDR3 nucleotides read TGTGCCAGCAGTTTTCAACCCGGGACAGGGCGAGAGACCCAGTACTTC. The encoded protein is CASSFQPGTGRETQYF.

The chain combines TRBV9 with TRBJ2-7, with 7 bases matching TRBD1. The CDR3 has 14 residues. Germline CDR1 is SGDLS and CDR2 is YYNGEE. The trim removed 0 bases at V and 2 bases at J, leaving 2 bases unmatched. CDR3 residues: CASSVGDSAYEQYF. Here the CDR3 DNA reads TGTGCCAGCAGCGTAGGGGACAGTGCCTACGAGCAGTACTTC. The full variable domain, rest sourced from reference TRBV9 and TRBJ2-7, is DSGVTQTPKHLITATGQRVTLRCSPRSGDLSVYWYQQSLDQGLQFLIQYYNGEERAKGNILERFSAQQFPDLHSELNLSSLELGDSALYFCASSVGDSAYEQYFGPGTRLTVT.

The chain links TRBV30 to TRBJ1-1, with no clear D. The CDR3 extends over 11 amino acids. Germline V gene lookup returns CDR1 GTSNPN and CDR2 SVGIG (reference sequence). Between the trimmed V and J ends, which lost 1 base and 10 bases, there was a span of 10 bases. CDR3 sequence reads: CAWSAGLVAFF. The CDR3 DNA reads TGTGCCTGGAGTGCCGGACTGGTAGCTTTCTTT. Full variable domain (rest looked up from reference TRBV30 and TRBJ1-1): SQTIHQWPATLVQPVGSPLSLECTVEGTSNPNLYWYRQAAGRGLQLLFYSVGIGQISSEVPQNLSASRPQDRQFILSSKKLLLSDSGFYLCAWSAGLVAFFGQGTRLTVV.

The rearrangement joins TRBV6-1 to TRBJ2-1; TRBD2 matches at 9 bases. There are 17 residues in the CDR3. Germline CDR1 MNHNS, CDR2 SASEGT. Trimming took 4 bases from V and 2 from J; bases not matched to a gene: 9. The CDR3 reads CASSGALSGGPYNEQFF. Written as DNA, the CDR3 is TGTGCCAGCAGTGGGGCCTTGAGCGGGGGGCCCTACAATGAGCAGTTCTTC.

The gene calls are TRBV15 and TRBJ2-1; a weak D match, TRBD1 (6 bases). This CDR3 is 13 amino acids long. Trimming stripped 9 bases from V and 0 bases from J, with 9 bases between. The germline CDR1 and CDR2 sequences are LNHNV and YYDKDF (reference sequence). The CDR3 DNA sequence: TGTGCCACTAGGGACACCTCCTACAATGAGCAGTTCTTC. It yields the protein CATRDTSYNEQFF.

The chain is built from TRBV19 and TRBJ2-1; D uncertain. Germline assignment: CDR1 LNHDA and CDR2 SQIVND (reference sequence). The CDR3 contains 14 residues. Trimming removed 3 bases at V and 4 bases at J, with 10 bases between. Here the CDR3 DNA reads TGTGCCAGTAGTATGGTGGCTGATTACAATGAGCAGTTCTTC. Protein: CASSMVADYNEQFF.

The chain is built from TRBV5-6 and TRBJ2-7, with D hard to call. This CDR3 is built from 13 residues. Germline V CDR1 and CDR2: SGHDT, YYEEEE. Trimming cost V 0 bases and J 1 base, with 5 bases left between them. CDR3: CASSLGASYEQYF. The CDR3 DNA sequence: TGTGCCAGCAGCTTGGGCGCGTCCTACGAGCAGTACTTC. Using reference TRBV5-6 and TRBJ2-7 for the parts outside the CDR3, the full variable domain is DAGVTQSPTHLIKTRGQQVTLRCSPKSGHDTVSWYQQALGQGPQFIFQYYEEEERQRGNFPDRFSGHQFPNYSSELNVNALLLGDSALYLCASSLGASYEQYFGPGTRLTVT.

The chain joins TRBV27 to TRBJ2-7, with 9 bases matching TRBD2. The germline V gene has CDR1 MNHEY and CDR2 SMNVEV (reference sequence). CDR3 length: 18 residues. Germline trimming cut 3 bases from V and 7 bases from J; bases unmatched to any gene: 19. As DNA, the CDR3 is TGTGCCAGCAGTTTTAGGCCGGTAGGTAGCGGGGGACCGGAAGAGCAGTACTTC. Translating gives CASSFRPVGSGGPEEQYF.

The rearrangement uses TRBV6-1 and TRBJ2-5; 7 bases are a match to TRBD1. Germline lookup yields CDR1 MNHNS and CDR2 SASEGT. This CDR3 is built from 15 residues. Unmatched junction bases numbered 9, after V lost 8 bases and J lost 0 bases. CDR3 DNA: TGTGCCAGCTTCGCTTCGGACAGGTACCAAGAGACCCAGTACTTC. Protein: CASFASDRYQETQYF.

This clone has just one count. This chain joins TRBV6-4 and TRBJ1-1, with a possible D match to TRBD1 (5 bases). The CDR3 runs 13 residues. CDR1 MRHNA and CDR2 SNTAGT come from the germline V gene. V was trimmed by 6 bases and J by 7 bases, leaving 15 bases between them. The CDR3 nucleotides read TGTGCCAGCAGGGGGGACTTTCATATTGAAGCTTTCTTT. Encoded protein: CASRGDFHIEAFF.

The rearrangement uses TRBV7-6 and TRBJ2-7, with a tentative D call TRBD1 (6 bases). This CDR3 region has 14 residues. Germline CDR1 and CDR2: SGHVS and FNYEAQ. V was cut by 1 base and J by 3 bases, with 10 bases left in between. The CDR3 sequence: CASSLEQGFYEQYF. In nucleotides, the CDR3 is TGTGCCAGCAGCTTAGAGCAGGGGTTCTACGAGCAGTACTTC. The full variable domain, in which reference TRBV7-6 and TRBJ2-7 provide the parts outside the CDR3, is GAGVSQSPRYKVTKRGQDVALRCDPISGHVSLYWYRQALGQGPEFLTYFNYEAQQDKSGLPNDRFSAERPEGSISTLTIQRTEQRDSAMYRCASSLEQGFYEQYFGPGTRLTVT.

V and J are TRBV6-6 and TRBJ2-7, with TRBD2 matching 8 bases. Trimming removed 6 bases from V and 6 bases from J; junction bases left unmatched: 13. This CDR3 spans 15 amino acids. Germline lookup yields CDR1 MNHNY and CDR2 SVGAGI (reference sequence). The CDR3 coding sequence is TGTGCCAGCAGCCTACCTACCCGGACTAGCTCCGAGCAGTACTTC. Its translation is CASSLPTRTSSEQYF.

The gene calls are TRBV6-1 and TRBJ2-5; tentative D call: TRBD2 (5 bases). CDR3 length: 15 amino acids. The germline V gene encodes CDR1 MNHNS and CDR2 SASEGT. V lost 3 bases to trimming and J lost 4 bases, with 15 bases between them. Here the CDR3 DNA reads TGTGCCAGCAGTGAGGGGTCGGCGGGTGGAGAGACCCAGTACTTC. Translating gives CASSEGSAGGETQYF.

The rearrangement joins TRBV7-9 to TRBJ1-1; D remains unclear. This CDR3 has 13 amino acids. Deletions cut 6 bases from V and 3 bases from J, with 11 bases between. Germline CDR1 and CDR2: SEHNR and FQNEAQ (reference sequence). As DNA, the CDR3 is TGTGCCAGCAGACCCGGCGGGCACACTGAAGCTTTCTTT. Translated: CASRPGGHTEAFF. Complete variable domain (other parts from reference TRBV7-9 and TRBJ1-1): DTGVSQNPRHKITKRGQNVTFRCDPISEHNRLYWYRQTLGQGPEFLTYFQNEAQLEKSRLLSDRFSAERPKGSFSTLEIQRTEQGDSAMYLCASRPGGHTEAFFGQGTRLTVV.

This clone was observed a handful of times. The chain employs TRBV6-1 and TRBJ2-5; 13 nucleotides match TRBD2. J gave up 4 bases and V 2 bases, and 1 base lay outside the gene matches. The germline V gene encodes CDR1 MNHNS and CDR2 SASEGT. This CDR3 comprises 15 residues. Here the CDR3 reads CASSETSGGAETQYF. The CDR3 region has the DNA TGTGCCAGCAGTGAAACTAGCGGGGGGGCAGAGACCCAGTACTTC.

This chain joins TRBV5-6 and TRBJ2-7, with 9 bases lining up with TRBD1. CDR1 and CDR2 from the germline V gene are SGHDT and YYEEEE. J was trimmed by 6 bases and V by 3 bases; bases with no gene match: 4. The CDR3 loop spans 13 amino acids. For the CDR3, the DNA is TGTGCCAGCAGCTCGGGGACAGGGTCCGAGCAGTACTTC. Translation: CASSSGTGSEQYF.